This paragraph covers one T cell receptor (beta chain) sequence. What it recognizes is unknown. Sequencing targeted expressed TCRB transcripts, as all isolated RNA had been reverse transcribed. Clones were read by immunoSEQ multiplex PCR, and TCRdb kept only the in-frame ones, dropping some. The sample lists 250,000 to 300,000 clones; 13% to 15% were seen once. The record originates from a study of beta chain features in type 1 diabetes. The study, taken as a whole, reports: Across all four CD4+ subsets, people with type 1 diabetes showed modestly shorter TCRB CDR3s.

The sequencing sample was made of naive CD4+ T cells from blood. This TCR derives from a man aged 25 to 40 with type 1 diabetes.

Here the CDR3 reads CSVWRGGTGELFF. The DNA for the CDR3 is TGCAGCGTTTGGCGGGGGGGAACCGGGGAGCTGTTTTTT. The chain couples TRBV29-1 to TRBJ2-2, with 9 bases fitting TRBD2. Trimming at V came to 5 bases and at J to 5 bases, leaving 3 bases not matched to a gene. The germline gives CDR1 SQVTM, CDR2 ANQGSEA. This CDR3 spans 13 amino acids.